These T cell receptor beta chains were read from a single sample in a study of blood T cells in healthy people across ages. TCRdb independently ran MiXCR on the 5' RACE reads; one entry per CDR3 protein. The sample yields some 1.5 million distinct CDR3 sequences, about 30% seen once. Material: blood. These receptors came from a woman under 40 in good health. Each CDR3 is given with its conserved first and last residue. Fields, in order: CDR3 DNA, CDR3 protein, D gene, J gene, clone size, V gene. The D gene is left open where the match is weak. Not every row has a clone size; where given, it reads once, few, many or a size class.

TGTGCCAGCAGCGAAGGTTCAGCCCACACCGGGGAGCTGTTTTTT | CASSEGSAHTGELFF | . | TRBJ2-2 | few | TRBV7-7
TGCAGTGCTAGACCGACAGGGACCTACGAGCAGTACTTC | CSARPTGTYEQYF | TRBD1 | TRBJ2-7 | many | TRBV20-1
TGTGCCAGCGCAACCGAGTTGGGTGGCTACACCTTC | CASATELGGYTF | . | TRBJ1-2 | . | TRBV3-1
TGTGCCAGCAGTTTAGGGGAATATGGCTACACCTTC | CASSLGEYGYTF | . | TRBJ1-2 | many | TRBV12-3/TRBV12-4
TGCGCCAGCAGCCAAGATGGGGTCGGGGTTGCCCCGAATGAGCAGTTCTTC | CASSQDGVGVAPNEQFF | . | TRBJ2-1 | once | TRBV4-1
TGTGCCAGCAGCCAAACCGTCAGGGGGCCGGCCACCGGGGAGCTGTTTTTT | CASSQTVRGPATGELFF | TRBD1 | TRBJ2-2 | . | TRBV3-1
TGTGCCAGCAGTTTCGGGGACAGGGTAGCCGGGGAGCTGTTTTTT | CASSFGDRVAGELFF | TRBD1 | TRBJ2-2 | . | TRBV28
TGTGCCAGCAGCTTAGGGCGGGGTTGGGAGACCCAGTACTTC | CASSLGRGWETQYF | . | TRBJ2-5 | many | TRBV7-2
TGTGCCAGCAGACCACAGGGACTCTCTGGAAACACCATATATTTT | CASRPQGLSGNTIYF | . | TRBJ1-3 | . | TRBV12-3/TRBV12-4
TGTGCCAGCAGCTACACCCCGGGGGCTAGCTACACCTTC | CASSYTPGASYTF | . | TRBJ1-2 | few | TRBV7-2
TGCAGTGCTGGGGGGGTAGGGCCGTACCAAGAGACCCAGTACTTC | CSAGGVGPYQETQYF | TRBD2 | TRBJ2-5 | . | TRBV20-1
TGTGCCAGCATACAGGGGGCGTATGGCTACACCTTC | CASIQGAYGYTF | TRBD1 | TRBJ1-2 | . | TRBV6-1
TGTGCCAGCAGCCAATCCGGGACAGGGAAGATCTACGAGCAGTACTTC | CASSQSGTGKIYEQYF | TRBD1 | TRBJ2-7 | few | TRBV5-6
TGCGCCAGCAGCGACGGACAGGGGGTGATAAAAGGCTACACCTTC | CASSDGQGVIKGYTF | TRBD1 | TRBJ1-2 | many | TRBV5-1
TGTGCCAGCACCCAGAGGTCAGGGGATGAGCAGTTCTTC | CASTQRSGDEQFF | . | TRBJ2-1 | . | TRBV7-3
TGTGCCAGTCTGGACTGGGGCCTTAACTATGGCTACACCTTC | CASLDWGLNYGYTF | . | TRBJ1-2 | few | TRBV2
TGCGCCAGTTGGCGGACAGGGAACTATGGCTACACCTTC | CASWRTGNYGYTF | TRBD1 | TRBJ1-2 | few | TRBV6-6
TGCGCCAGCAGCTCCACCGCGACAGGCCAATATGACTACGAGCAGTACTTC | CASSSTATGQYDYEQYF | . | TRBJ2-7 | few | TRBV5-1
TGCAGTGCTAGACCCACTAGCGGGGGGAGCACAGATACGCAGTATTTT | CSARPTSGGSTDTQYF | TRBD2 | TRBJ2-3 | . | TRBV20-1
TGTGCCAGCACCGGAGGCGCCTATAATTCACCCCTCCACTTT | CASTGGAYNSPLHF | . | TRBJ1-6 | many | TRBV6-5
TGTGCCAGCAGTGCTAGGGACTATAATCCCTACAATGAGCAGTACTTC | CASSARDYNPYNEQYF | TRBD2 | TRBJ2-7 | . | TRBV25-1
TGCGCCAGCAGCTGGAAGGAAATTCGAGGCTATGGCTACACCTTC | CASSWKEIRGYGYTF | . | TRBJ1-2 | few | TRBV5-1
TGCAGCGTCAGGGGCGGGTGGGCTAGCAGATACAATGAGCAGTTCTTC | CSVRGGWASRYNEQFF | . | TRBJ2-1 | . | TRBV29-1
TGCAGTGCTCACCGGGACAGGTCCTCACCCCTCCACTTT | CSAHRDRSSPLHF | TRBD1 | TRBJ1-6 | . | TRBV20-1
TGCAGTGCTAAGTCTGACTTTTACTCCTACGAGCAGTACTTC | CSAKSDFYSYEQYF | . | TRBJ2-7 | many | TRBV20-1
TGTGCCAGCAGTTCCGCGGTACTAGCGGGAGGGAACATTCAGTACTTC | CASSSAVLAGGNIQYF | TRBD2 | TRBJ2-4 | few | TRBV6-6
TGCAGCGTTGTCGTTAGCGGGAGGGGAGATACGCAGTATTTT | CSVVVSGRGDTQYF | TRBD2 | TRBJ2-3 | . | TRBV29-1
TGTGCCAGCAGTCCCTTAGGGGACAGGGGGCCCTACGAGCAGTACTTC | CASSPLGDRGPYEQYF | TRBD1 | TRBJ2-7 | . | TRBV28
TGCGCCAGCAGCTTGGGGAACCTATACAATGAGCAGTTCTTC | CASSLGNLYNEQFF | . | TRBJ2-1 | . | TRBV5-1
TGTGCCAGCAGCTTGGTTATGGTGGGGGAGCTGTTTTTT | CASSLVMVGELFF | . | TRBJ2-2 | . | TRBV7-2
TGTGCCAGCAGACCGGGACAGCTTTACAATGAGCAGTTCTTC | CASRPGQLYNEQFF | TRBD1 | TRBJ2-1 | few | TRBV6-6
TGCAGCGTCGCGGACACCTTTCAAGAGACCCAGTACTTC | CSVADTFQETQYF | . | TRBJ2-5 | . | TRBV29-1
TGCAGCGCCCCGGAGGGGGCTTACAATGAGCAGTTCTTC | CSAPEGAYNEQFF | . | TRBJ2-1 | many | TRBV29-1
TGTGCCAGCAGCTCTAAACAGGGACAGCCCCAGCATTTT | CASSSKQGQPQHF | . | TRBJ1-5 | . | TRBV7-2
TGTGCCAGCAGAAGCGGGGGGCGGAATTACAATGAGCAGTTCTTC | CASRSGGRNYNEQFF | TRBD2 | TRBJ2-1 | . | TRBV28
TGCAGCGTTTCAGGTAGTGTGACATATGGCTGCACCTTC | CSVSGSVTYGCTF | . | TRBJ1-2 | . | TRBV29-1
TGTGCCAGCAGCGGCCGGGACTTCCCCATGAATGAGCAGTACTTC | CASSGRDFPMNEQYF | . | TRBJ2-7 | . | TRBV12-3/TRBV12-4